These 8 T cell receptor beta chains share one sample of origin, sequenced in a study of blood T cells in healthy people across ages (dated by TCRdb to 2015 to 2017). Library method: 5' RACE. The sequencer was an Illumina HiSeq 2500. The second PCR ran for about 6 to 12 cycles and used a J-beta primer mix along with a sample-barcoded 5' primer. TCRdb applied fastp at Q25 and MiXCR to the public reads, then kept only in-frame beta chains. Each entry merges the rows of one CDR3 protein and shows their most common DNA and genes. This sample gives over 1,300,000 distinct CDR3 sequences in total; 45% to 70% of them show up just once. Together, the top ten hold under 8.5% of the sample. The material sequenced was blood. These receptors were obtained from a young man in good health.

This clonotype showed up just a few times. The gene calls are TRBV4-3 and TRBJ2-7; 8 bases map to TRBD2. V was pared by 1 base and J by 3 bases, with 5 bases of the junction left unmatched. Per the germline V gene, CDR1 is LGHNA and CDR2 is YSLEER. This CDR3 spans 15 amino acids. The CDR3 bases are TGCGCCAGCAGCCAAGGAGTAGCGGGGAACTACGAGCAGTACTTC. As protein: CASSQGVAGNYEQYF.

The V gene is TRBV6-2 or TRBV6-3, the J gene TRBJ1-1; D remains unclear. Looked up from germline, CDR1 is MNHEY and CDR2 is SVGEGT. Trimming pared 7 bases from V and 8 bases from J, leaving 20 bases between. This CDR3 spans 14 amino acids. The CDR3 spells CASINTNDNREAFF. CDR3 in DNA: TGTGCCAGCATCAACACGAACGATAACAGAGAAGCTTTCTTT.

This clonotype was counted between two and nine times. The chain combines TRBV2 with TRBJ2-1; 9 bases are shared with TRBD2. V lost 3 bases and J lost 7; bases outside the gene matches: 7. The CDR3 totals 15 residues. The germline gives CDR1 SNHLY, CDR2 FYNNEI. CDR3 in DNA: TGTGCCAGCAGTGAGTGGATTAGCGGGAGAAATGAGCAGTTCTTC. The encoded protein is CASSEWISGRNEQFF.

This clonotype has more than one count but fewer than ten. The CDR3 region is CASGLVLRTGGEQYF. The CDR3 DNA follows: TGTGCTAGTGGTTTGGTACTTCGGACAGGGGGCGAGCAGTACTTC. V is TRBV12-5 and J is TRBJ2-5; 10 bases fit TRBD1. The DNA end favors TRBJ2-7, so the J call may be wrong. The CDR3 spans 15 residues. Per the germline V gene, CDR1 is LGHNT and CDR2 is FRNRAP.

V and J are TRBV12-3 or TRBV12-4 and TRBJ1-2; 9 positions match TRBD1. This CDR3 spans 18 amino acids. The V and J ends lost 8 bases and 5 bases, in that order; junction bases with no gene match: 21. CDR3 sequence (DNA): TGTGCCAGCTCCCTCGCCGACCCCTTCCGGGACAGGGCATATGGCTACACCTTC. Translated, it gives CASSLADPFRDRAYGYTF.

This rearrangement joins TRBV9 to TRBJ2-5, with 7 bases that match TRBD1. The better agreement between TRBJ2-7 and the DNA end casts doubt on the J call. This CDR3 has 14 residues. CDR1 is SGDLS, CDR2 YYNGEE, per germline. CDR3: CASSVARQGYEQYF. In nucleotides, the CDR3 is TGTGCCAGCAGCGTAGCGAGACAGGGCTACGAGCAGTACTTC.

V usage is TRBV14 and J usage is TRBJ2-4, with a tentative D call TRBD1 (6 bases). Trimming stripped 5 bases from V and 6 bases from J, with 14 bases between. The germline V gene has CDR1 SGHDN and CDR2 FVKESK. The CDR3 sequence is 14 residues long. CDR3 bases: TGTGCCAGCAGCTTTCGACAGGACGGAAACATTCAGTACTTC. Protein sequence: CASSFRQDGNIQYF.

This rearrangement joins TRBV2 to TRBJ1-1; D might be TRBD1 (5 bases). V lost 7 bases to trimming and J lost 0 bases, with 9 bases between them. CDR3 size: 13 residues. Germline values: CDR1 SNHLY, CDR2 FYNNEI. DNA for the CDR3: TGTGCCAGCAAGGACACGCTGAACACTGAAGCTTTCTTT. This gives the protein CASKDTLNTEAFF.